Each of the 7 T cell receptor beta chains below was sequenced from the same sample in a study of cytomegalovirus exposure and HLA in healthy donors. Vbeta (60) and Jbeta (13) primers were used in the PCR. Sequencing was performed with immunoSEQ multiplex PCR; in TCRdb, only in-frame clones are kept and a portion is missing. The sample yields about 98,000 clones, about 81% seen once. What was sequenced was PBMCs. These receptors all stem from a man between 18 and 29 years old in good health and CMV-seropositive.

This clone showed up just a few times. This rearrangement joins TRBV7-2 to TRBJ1-2; 10 positions agree with TRBD1. The CDR3 spans 15 residues. The V and J ends lost 4 bases and 5 bases, in that order; junction bases with no gene match: 7. Germline CDR1 SGHTA, CDR2 FQGNSA. Written as DNA, the CDR3 is TGTGCCAGCAGCTCCCCGGGACAGGGGATTTATGGCTACACCTTC. The encoded protein is CASSSPGQGIYGYTF.

The J gene is TRBJ2-3, the V gene TRBV30; D perhaps matches TRBD1 (8 bases). CDR1 is GTSNPN and CDR2 is SVGIG in the germline V gene (reference sequence). This CDR3 spans 13 amino acids. Between the trimmed V and J ends, which lost 8 bases and 4 bases, there was a span of 16 bases. Here the CDR3 DNA reads TGTGCCCAGAGGACAGGGAGGGCAGATACGCAGTATTTT. Translation: CAQRTGRADTQYF.

The chain employs TRBV18 and TRBJ1-1, with D unclear. The V gene lost 6 bases and the J gene lost 1 base, with 9 bases spanning the gap. In germline, CDR1 is KGHSH, CDR2 LQKENI. This CDR3 has 13 amino acids. CDR3 amino acids: CASSQVPNTEAFF. The CDR3, as DNA: TGTGCCAGCTCCCAGGTGCCGAACACTGAAGCTTTCTTT.

V and J are TRBV25-1 and TRBJ2-1; a weak D match, TRBD1 (6 bases). Germline CDR1 is MGHDK and CDR2 is SYGVNS. The V end was cut by 3 bases, the J end by 5 bases, with 11 bases between. This CDR3 is 14 amino acids long. In nucleotides, the CDR3 is TGTGCCAGCAGTGACAGGGGTTTAAACAATGAGCAGTTCTTC. Translation: CASSDRGLNNEQFF.

This clone was detected a few times. The V gene is TRBV9, the J gene TRBJ2-7; tentative D call: TRBD1 (6 bases). CDR1 is SGDLS, CDR2 YYNGEE, per germline. V lost 0 bases and J 3 bases, leaving 13 bases between the germline ends. The CDR3 has 15 amino acids. CDR3 sequence: CASSVGSGEFYEQYF. The CDR3, as DNA: TGTGCCAGCAGCGTAGGATCAGGGGAGTTCTACGAGCAGTACTTC. The entire variable domain, with the rest obtained from reference TRBV9 and TRBJ2-7, is as follows: DSGVTQTPKHLITATGQRVTLRCSPRSGDLSVYWYQQSLDQGLQFLIQYYNGEERAKGNILERFSAQQFPDLHSELNLSSLELGDSALYFCASSVGSGEFYEQYFGPGTRLTVT.

V is TRBV5-4 and J is TRBJ2-7, with D hard to call. Germline V gives CDR1 SGHNT, CDR2 YYREEE (reference sequence). V shed 0 bases and J shed 0 bases, with 13 bases lying between them. This CDR3 region has 16 residues. CDR3 in DNA: TGTGCCAGCAGCTTGGCCCCAGGTCGAAACTCCTACGAGCAGTACTTC. As protein: CASSLAPGRNSYEQYF.

V and J are TRBV4-1 and TRBJ2-5; D is uncertain. With the DNA end fitting TRBJ2-7 better, the J assignment may be wrong. The CDR3 consists of 15 residues. Looked up from germline, CDR1 is MGHRA and CDR2 is YSYEKL. CDR3 protein: CASSQESLISYEQYF. In DNA, the CDR3 is TGCGCCAGCAGCCAAGAGTCCCTCATCTCCTACGAGCAGTACTTC.